The clone carrying this TCR beta chain has more than one count but fewer than ten. The antigen is unknown. Specified time point: sample taken at primary tumor resection. The donors, fewer than 95 patients with untreated early-stage non-small cell lung cancer, provided the samples. Whole RNA, isolated from tumor, nontumor lung or frozen PBMC, was sequenced without prior sorting. TCRdb fed the 5' RACE reads into MiXCR, producing one record per CDR3 protein. The data contain approximately 92,000 distinct CDR3 sequences, roughly 12% of them singletons. Germline lookup yields CDR1 SGHDT and CDR2 YYEEEE. CDR3 size: 15 residues. Trimming cost V 4 bases and J 4 bases; bases outside gene matches: 5. These data originate in a study of spatial heterogeneity in lung cancer. Regarding the study as a whole: Blood showed ubiquitous tumor TCRs more often at resection than at routine follow-up.

The source of this sequence is a male donor with early-stage non-small cell lung cancer. The source was PBMCs, collected at surgery. The V and J genes are TRBV5-6 and TRBJ2-7; 13 bases map to TRBD2. CDR3 DNA: TGTGCCAGCAGCACTAGCGGGAGGGCCAAGTACGAGCAGTACTTC. Amino acids: CASSTSGRAKYEQYF.